These 24 T cell receptor beta chains came from one sample sequenced in a study of beta chain features in type 1 diabetes. Reverse transcription of all isolated RNA meant that expressed TCRB transcripts were sequenced. Assay: immunoSEQ multiplex PCR; the TCRdb copy retains only in-frame clones and omits some. The sample lists more than 150,000 clones, approximately 8.4% occurring once. Sequenced: central memory CD4+ T cells from blood. The receptor set was obtained from a woman aged 18-29 years in good health.

This clone was counted between two and nine times. The rearrangement uses TRBV7-9 and TRBJ2-7; no clear D. The V gene lost 5 bases and the J gene lost 3 bases, with 11 bases spanning the gap. There are 13 residues in the CDR3. Germline assignment: CDR1 SEHNR and CDR2 FQNEAQ (reference sequence). The DNA for the CDR3 is TGTGCCAGCAGCCTGAGAGTTGACTACGAGCAGTACTTC. The encoded protein is CASSLRVDYEQYF.

CDR3 in amino acids: CACHGTGSQPQHF. CDR3 DNA sequence: TGTGCCTGCCATGGGACAGGGAGTCAGCCCCAGCATTTT. This sequence joins TRBV30 and TRBJ1-5; TRBD1 matches at 9 bases. Looked up from germline, CDR1 is GTSNPN and CDR2 is SVGIG (reference sequence). This CDR3 is built from 13 residues. V shed 6 bases, J shed 6 bases, and the junction held 6 bases outside the gene matches.

The rearrangement links TRBV7-3 to TRBJ2-7; TRBD1 matches at 7 bases. Germline CDR1 and CDR2: SGHTA and FQGTGA. The length of the CDR3 is 13 residues. The junction had 3 bases not matched to a gene; V was cut back by 4 bases and J by 3 bases. CDR3 protein: CASSSDRFYEQYF. CDR3 coding DNA: TGTGCCAGCAGCTCGGACAGGTTCTACGAGCAGTACTTC.

V gene TRBV5-1 combines with J gene TRBJ2-2; 10 bases fit TRBD2. Germline V lookup: CDR1 SGHRS, CDR2 YFSETQ. This CDR3 spans 16 amino acids. The J segment lost 1 base and the V segment lost 3 bases, leaving 3 bases of the junction unmatched. CDR3 sequence: CASSYTSGVNTGELFF. In nucleotides, the CDR3 is TGCGCCAGCAGCTATACTAGCGGGGTGAACACCGGGGAGCTGTTTTTT.

The chain couples TRBV5-1 to TRBJ2-7; 9 bases match TRBD1. The ends lost 6 bases at V and 7 bases at J; junction bases unmatched: 11. In germline, CDR1 is SGHRS, CDR2 YFSETQ. This CDR3 is 14 amino acids long. The CDR3 is CASISGTGTGEQYF. DNA for the CDR3: TGCGCCAGCATATCCGGGACAGGGACGGGTGAGCAGTACTTC. Using reference TRBV5-1 and TRBJ2-7 for the parts outside the CDR3, the full variable domain is KAGVTQTPRYLIKTRGQQVTLSCSPISGHRSVSWYQQTPGQGLQFLFEYFSETQRNKGNFPGRFSGRQFSNSRSEMNVSTLELGDSALYLCASISGTGTGEQYFGPGTRLTVT.

This clone was seen at least ten times. Within the sample, other DNA sequences also encode this same CDR3. The chain couples TRBV5-1 to TRBJ1-5; D is unclear. This CDR3 has 13 residues. The germline V and J ends were trimmed by 4 bases and 6 bases, with 11 bases remaining between them. CDR1 SGHRS and CDR2 YFSETQ come from the germline V gene. The CDR3 sequence: CASSLNRGQPQHF. The CDR3 DNA follows: TGCGCCAGCAGCCTTAATAGAGGTCAGCCCCAGCATTTT.

This clone was seen a few times. CDR3 region: CASSVGGSAYNEQFF. In nucleotides, the CDR3 is TGTGCCAGCAGCGTAGGTGGGAGCGCCTACAATGAGCAGTTCTTC. The rearrangement links TRBV9 to TRBJ2-1; possibly TRBD2 for D (5 bases). The V gene's germline CDR1 is SGDLS and CDR2 YYNGEE. The CDR3 spans 15 residues. The V and J ends lost 0 bases and 2 bases respectively, with 9 bases between them.

This clone was seen more than once but under ten times. J is TRBJ1-2 and V is TRBV7-2; D perhaps matches TRBD1 (5 bases). The CDR3 contains 13 residues. CDR1 is SGHTA, CDR2 FQGNSA, per germline. With 0 bases removed from V and 4 bases from J, the gap between germline ends came to 6 bases. CDR3 nucleotide sequence: TGTGCCAGCAGCTTAGCAGGGGCCTATGGCTACACCTTC. This sequence encodes CASSLAGAYGYTF.

This clone was counted a few times. This chain connects TRBV18 to TRBJ1-1, with D possibly TRBD1 on 5 matching bases. The germline V gene has CDR1 KGHSH and CDR2 LQKENI. Trimming stripped 4 bases from V and 4 bases from J, with 13 bases between. The CDR3 consists of 14 residues. Here the CDR3 reads CASSQGGVATEAFF. DNA for the CDR3: TGTGCCAGCTCACAGGGAGGGGTGGCCACTGAAGCTTTCTTT.

This clone was seen a handful of times. The genes are TRBV5-1 and TRBJ2-7, with 12 bases identical to TRBD2. Germline V gives CDR1 SGHRS, CDR2 YFSETQ. CDR3 length equals 15 residues. V was pared by 2 bases and J by 6 bases, with 6 bases of the junction left unmatched. The CDR3 protein is CASSLRLAGVPEQYF. The CDR3 nucleotides read TGCGCCAGCAGCTTAAGACTAGCGGGAGTTCCCGAGCAGTACTTC.

The V and J genes are TRBV6-1 and TRBJ1-2, with D unresolved. The CDR3 length is 15 residues. The germline V gene has CDR1 MNHNS and CDR2 SASEGT. The ends were cut back, 0 bases at V and 3 bases at J, with 11 bases in the middle. CDR3 in amino acids: CASSEALVADYGYTF. CDR3 coding DNA: TGTGCCAGCAGTGAAGCGTTGGTCGCAGACTATGGCTACACCTTC.

This clone was detected a few times. The chain employs TRBV23-1 and TRBJ1-3, with 7 bases matching TRBD1. TRBV23-1 is noted as an ORF with a role that remains uncertain. The CDR3 runs 17 residues. After removal of 11 bases from V and 0 bases from J, the junction contained 16 bases not matched to a gene. The CDR3 loop reads CAHNRIRDRSSGNTIYF. CDR3 nucleotide sequence: TGCGCCCATAACCGGATCAGGGACAGAAGCTCTGGAAACACCATATATTTT.

This clone was seen once. DNA for the CDR3: TGTGCTAGTGGTTTGCGCAGGGACACTGAAGCTTTCTTT. This translates into CASGLRRDTEAFF. This sequence joins TRBV12-5 and TRBJ1-1; D may be TRBD1 (5 bases). The CDR3 runs 13 residues. Trimming shortened V by 2 bases and J by 3 bases, and 7 bases separated the two germline ends. CDR1 and CDR2 (germline): LGHNT, FRNRAP.

The chain employs TRBV7-2 and TRBJ1-4, with 7 bases fitting TRBD1. In germline, CDR1 is SGHTA, CDR2 FQGNSA. V gave up 4 bases and J gave up 15 bases; unmatched junction bases: 5. The CDR3 is 11 residues long. This CDR3 reads CASSSGQRVFF. The CDR3 coding sequence is TGTGCCAGCAGCTCGGGACAGCGGGTGTTTTTT.

V and J are TRBV7-9 and TRBJ1-2, with unresolved D. The germline CDR1 and CDR2 sequences are SEHNR and FQNEAQ (reference sequence). Trimming stripped 1 base from V and 4 bases from J, with 10 bases between. The CDR3 is 14 residues long. Written as DNA, the CDR3 is TGTGCCAGCAGCTTAGGCGGGGTCCTCTATGGCTACACCTTC. This codes for CASSLGGVLYGYTF.

The J gene is TRBJ1-2, the V gene TRBV21-1; the table gives TRBD1 as D, unverified against the DNA. TRBV21-1 is a known pseudogene. The CDR3 length is 15 residues. CDR3 nucleotides: TGTGCCAGCTGCGACAGGGGCGCGCTAGGCTATGGCTACACCTTC. This gives the protein CASCDRGALGYGYTF.

This rearrangement joins TRBV7-2 to TRBJ2-7; TRBD2 matches 14 bases. The germline CDR1 and CDR2 sequences are SGHTA and FQGNSA. Unmatched junction bases numbered 11, after V lost 6 bases and J lost 7 bases. The CDR3 is 16 residues long. The DNA of the CDR3 is TGTGCCAGCAGTTATAGTCCGACTAGCGGGGGGGCGGAGCAGTACTTC. This translates into CASSYSPTSGGAEQYF.

In its sample, this clone was seen a few times. The rearrangement links TRBV6-4 to TRBJ2-7; 9 bases fit TRBD1. The germline CDR1 and CDR2 sequences are MRHNA and SNTAGT. CDR3 length equals 16 residues. V shed 6 bases and J 2 bases; nucleotides not matched to a gene: 11. CDR3 in DNA: TGTGCCAGCAGCGCTGAGGACAGGGGTCGTACCTACGAGCAGTACTTC. This translates into CASSAEDRGRTYEQYF.

The sample holds a few counts of this clone. This chain's CDR3 is CASRLEREAGTQYF. The CDR3 region has the DNA TGTGCCAGCCGCCTCGAGCGGGAGGCGGGGACCCAGTACTTC. The rearrangement uses TRBV11-2 and TRBJ2-5; 9 nucleotides line up with TRBD2. The ends lost 8 bases at V and 7 bases at J; junction bases unmatched: 11. The length of the CDR3 is 14 residues. Germline V CDR1 and CDR2: SGHAT, FQNNGV. The entire variable domain, with the rest obtained from reference TRBV11-2 and TRBJ2-5, is as follows: EAGVAQSPRYKIIEKRQSVAFWCNPISGHATLYWYQQILGQGPKLLIQFQNNGVVDDSQLPKDRFSAERLKGVDSTLKIQPAKLEDSAVYLCASRLEREAGTQYFGPGTRLLVL.

Only a few counts were recorded for this clone. The CDR3 DNA reads TGTGCCAGCGAAGCAGGGGGTAACTCTGGGGCCAACGTCCTGACTTTC. Translated, it gives CASEAGGNSGANVLTF. The chain links TRBV2 to TRBJ2-6, with TRBD1 matching 7 bases. V shed 8 bases and J 0 bases; nucleotides not matched to a gene: 7. Germline CDR1 is SNHLY and CDR2 is FYNNEI. The CDR3 length is 16 residues.

The chain has TRBV30 and TRBJ1-2; 9 nucleotides line up with TRBD1. The J segment lost 7 bases and the V segment lost 3 bases, leaving 3 bases of the junction unmatched. CDR3 length equals 12 residues. Germline V lookup: CDR1 GTSNPN, CDR2 SVGIG (reference sequence). CDR3 in amino acids: CAWRTGGGGYTF. CDR3 in DNA: TGTGCCTGGAGGACAGGGGGTGGTGGCTACACCTTC.

This clone was recorded a few times. V is TRBV2 and J is TRBJ2-1; 9 bases are a match to TRBD2. This CDR3 region has 14 residues. With V trimmed by 7 bases and J by 7 bases, 8 bases remained unmatched. Germline CDR1 is SNHLY and CDR2 is FYNNEI. The DNA of the CDR3 is TGTGCCAGCACTGAGGGGACTAGCAGGAATGAGCAGTTCTTC. Its translation is CASTEGTSRNEQFF.

This clone has at least ten counts. V usage is TRBV7-6 and J usage is TRBJ2-5; D perhaps matches TRBD1 (5 bases). Germline values: CDR1 SGHVS, CDR2 FNYEAQ. V was trimmed by 7 bases and J by 5 bases, leaving 17 bases between them. This CDR3 is 14 amino acids long. CDR3 nucleotides: TGTGCCAGCACCCTGGGGCAACCCCCGGAGACCCAGTACTTC. Amino acids: CASTLGQPPETQYF.

This rearrangement joins TRBV2 to TRBJ1-6, with TRBD1 matching over 9 bases. Trimming removed 7 bases from V and 7 bases from J; junction bases left unmatched: 2. Germline assignment: CDR1 SNHLY and CDR2 FYNNEI. The CDR3 extends over 13 amino acids. CDR3 in amino acids: CASIGTGNSPLHF. The CDR3 DNA follows: TGTGCCAGCATTGGGACAGGGAATTCACCCCTCCACTTT.